What follows is one T cell receptor (beta chain) and its context. The specificity of this receptor is unknown. No much larger clonotype is one base removed from it; base qualities were not supplied. The sample is drawn from a study of a mutant IDH1 vaccine in newly diagnosed glioma (dated by TCRdb to 2020 to 2022). Background for the entire study: In the chemotherapy-containing groups, vaccination started alongside temozolomide cycles, whereas in patients who had radiotherapy alone it started 4-6 weeks after radiotherapy. Longitudinal TCRB deep sequencing was done for 25 to 30 treated patients, wherever samples were available for exploratory analyses. The week-35 safety follow-up was designated visit V12, and the week-47 end of study was designated visit V13. Of the 30 or so patients who were treated, around 62% were male and approximately 38% were female, and the mean age was about 40 years. Prior to enrollment, patients had been given standard therapy consisting of radiotherapy alone, temozolomide alone, or radiochemotherapy with temozolomide, with the combination given to most patients. Peripheral blood was collected at six visits: V03 (baseline), V05, V07, V10, V12 and V13. Overall study results and their limits: PBMC samples for TCRB deep sequencing were selected based on availability. Immune responses induced by the vaccine were seen in more than 85% of patients across multiple MHC alleles. The authors stated that sample limitations prevented analyses of patient blood samples from being reproduced. Pseudoprogression seemed to be unrelated to changes in the top peripheral T cell clonotypes found by TCRB sequencing.

The protocol used for the library was the immunoSEQ multiplex PCR assay. The hsTCRB Kit was used according to the manufacturer's protocol to amplify rearranged TCR beta chain sequences. An Illumina MiSeq was used to sequence the TCRB libraries. In the original analysis: The proprietary platform of the kit vendor was used for demultiplexing, trimming and gene mapping. The clones in this table, taken by TCRdb from immuneACCESS, are in-frame only. Not every clone is retained; where verified, under half of the shortfall comes from an unresolved V gene, and the cause of the rest is unknown. V, J and clone size are taken as reported in that table, and D and trimming were inferred from the DNA itself. This sample comprises around 33,000 clones, more than 75% of them detected only once. The ten largest clones represent 12% of the sample. From a lookup of the germline V gene (reference sequence), CDR1 and CDR2 are SGHNT and YYREEE. V is cut by 4 bases and J by 11 bases, and the space between the germline ends is 12 bases. There are 11 amino acids in the CDR3, from cysteine to phenylalanine inclusive. Of the read, only the CDR3 DNA is kept; its 33 bases are in frame from base 1.

The sample's time point, from its label and the paper: week 47, end of study. Each vaccine dose was 300 ug of a 20-mer mutant IDH1 peptide in Montanide, given subcutaneously with topical imiquimod. Eight vaccinations were administered to patients in weeks 1, 3, 5, 7, 11, 15, 19 and 23, corresponding to visits V03 through V10. Donors had newly diagnosed WHO grade 3 or 4 IDH1-mutant astrocytomas with loss of nuclear ATRX. The samples were drawn from NOA16, a multicentre, single-arm, open-label phase I trial in Germany that tested a mutant IDH1 peptide vaccine in humans for the first time. Genomic DNA for TCRB sequencing was isolated from EDTA blood with the DNeasy Blood and Tissue Kit.

The chain was built from TRBV5-4 and TRBJ1-2; no D gene can be assigned with confidence. The sample consisted of PBMCs, taken from a glioma patient whose treatment included an IDH1 peptide vaccine. The receptor was isolated from a woman aged 25 to 39 with glioma. CDR3 loop: CASSLTGYYTF. In nucleotides, the sequence is TGTGCCAGCAGCCTTACCGGATATTACACCTTC.